These 18 T cell receptor beta chains came from one sample sequenced in a study of glioma-infiltrating T cells after dendritic cell vaccination. Using immunoSEQ multiplex PCR, the repertoire was profiled, and TCRdb retains in-frame clones only, with some absent. Here the sample spans more than 55,000 clones, approximately 87% being singletons. Noted time point: after dendritic cell vaccination, including at tumor progression/relapse. The sample consisted of blood, taken after dendritic cell vaccination. Receptors were obtained from a human donor with glioblastoma.

This chain uses TRBV30 with TRBJ2-7, with 7 bases lining up with TRBD1. V was pared by 0 bases and J by 7 bases, with 15 bases of the junction left unmatched. The germline CDR1 and CDR2 sequences are GTSNPN and SVGIG (reference sequence). The CDR3 has 16 amino acids. CDR3 in amino acids: CAWSVKGARFLGEQYF. CDR3 sequence (DNA): TGTGCCTGGAGTGTAAAGGGGGCACGGTTCCTGGGGGAGCAGTACTTC.

The table lists this clone with a count of one. This chain uses TRBV5-1 with TRBJ2-7; the match to TRBD2 covers 8 bases. This CDR3 has 15 residues. Trimming took 6 bases from V and 0 from J; bases not matched to a gene: 8. CDR1 and CDR2 (germline): SGHRS, YFSETQ. The CDR3 DNA follows: TGCGCCAGCAACCCCGGGGGGGGAAGCTCCTACGAGCAGTACTTC. It encodes CASNPGGGSSYEQYF.

V is TRBV18 and J is TRBJ1-5; D not certain. Germline-derived CDR1 and CDR2 are KGHSH and LQKENI. The V and J ends lost 3 bases and 4 bases respectively, with 19 bases between them. This CDR3 contains 17 residues. CDR3 sequence: CASSPTASPRGNQPQHF. The CDR3 DNA follows: TGTGCCAGCTCACCTACTGCATCCCCCCGGGGAAATCAGCCCCAGCATTTT.

V gene TRBV13 combines with J gene TRBJ1-4, with D maybe TRBD1 (6 bases). V lost 7 bases and J 3 bases, leaving 21 bases between the germline ends. The CDR3 is 17 amino acids. The germline CDR1 and CDR2 sequences are PRHDT and FYEKMQ (reference sequence). This CDR3 reads CASIRQQGPGANEKLFF. For the CDR3, the DNA is TGTGCCAGCATCCGACAACAGGGCCCAGGAGCTAATGAAAAACTGTTTTTT.

This rearrangement joins TRBV10-3 to TRBJ1-4; tentatively, D is TRBD1 (6 bases). Trimming left V 0 bases short and J 0 bases short, with 11 bases between. CDR3 length equals 17 residues. Germline V gene data show CDR1 as ENHRY and CDR2 as SYGVKD. Written as DNA, the CDR3 is TGTGCCATCAGTGAGTCTGGGCAGGGGTCAACTAATGAAAAACTGTTTTTT. It yields the protein CAISESGQGSTNEKLFF.

The V and J genes are TRBV5-1 and TRBJ2-3; TRBD1 aligns across 9 bases. There are 16 residues in the CDR3. Trimming at V came to 2 bases and at J to 2 bases, leaving 6 bases not matched to a gene. The germline CDR1 and CDR2 sequences are SGHRS and YFSETQ. CDR3 sequence (DNA): TGCGCCAGCAGCTTAACACGGACAGGGGTCACAGATACGCAGTATTTT. It yields the protein CASSLTRTGVTDTQYF.

This chain connects TRBV4-3 to TRBJ1-1; 7 nucleotides line up with TRBD1. The CDR3 extends over 13 amino acids. V shed 2 bases and J 10 bases; nucleotides not matched to a gene: 7. Germline CDR1 is LGHNA and CDR2 is YSLEER. CDR3 sequence reads: CASSQSTGLRAFF. As DNA, the CDR3 is TGCGCCAGCAGCCAATCGACAGGGCTCCGAGCTTTCTTT.

The CDR3 protein is CASSKAGATDTQYF. The CDR3 DNA reads TGTGCCAGCAGCAAAGCGGGGGCCACAGATACGCAGTATTTT. This chain links TRBV9 with TRBJ2-3; 8 bases are shared with TRBD2. The germline gives CDR1 SGDLS, CDR2 YYNGEE. The V segment lost 4 bases and the J segment 2 bases; nucleotides outside the gene matches: 3. This CDR3 region has 14 residues.

The gene calls are TRBV4-1 and TRBJ2-7, with 9 bases identical to TRBD2. CDR3 length equals 16 residues. The germline gives CDR1 MGHRA, CDR2 YSYEKL. J was trimmed by 3 bases and V by 2 bases; bases with no gene match: 8. The CDR3 reads CASSQTGSGGIYEQYF. The CDR3 DNA reads as TGCGCCAGCAGCCAAACGGGTAGCGGGGGAATCTACGAGCAGTACTTC.

This clone was counted only a few times. The sample holds other DNA sequences that translate to the same CDR3. The J gene is TRBJ1-2, the V gene TRBV18; no reliable D call. This CDR3 has 13 residues. The V and J ends lost 3 bases and 0 bases respectively, with 5 bases between them. Germline V gene data show CDR1 as KGHSH and CDR2 as LQKENI. CDR3 loop: CASSPAANYGYTF. The CDR3 DNA sequence: TGTGCCAGCTCACCGGCGGCTAACTATGGCTACACCTTC.

This chain connects TRBV2 to TRBJ2-3; 9 bases fit TRBD2. This CDR3 is 16 amino acids long. J gave up 1 base and V 6 bases, and 8 bases lay outside the gene matches. CDR1 is SNHLY, CDR2 FYNNEI, per germline. The CDR3 reads CASRKTIAGGTDTQYF. The DNA for the CDR3 is TGTGCCAGCAGGAAAACGATAGCGGGGGGCACAGATACGCAGTATTTT.

The chain uses TRBV5-1 and TRBJ1-4, with TRBD1 as a possible D gene (6 bases). Trimming pared 0 bases from V and 7 bases from J, leaving 10 bases between. The CDR3 length is 14 residues. Germline CDR1 SGHRS, CDR2 YFSETQ. CDR3 sequence: CASSLAGEGEKLFF. CDR3 in DNA: TGCGCCAGCAGCTTGGCAGGGGAGGGTGAAAAACTGTTTTTT.

The CDR3 coding sequence is TGTGCCAGCAGCGACAGGGGGACATCGGCCTACGAGCAGTACTTC. Protein product: CASSDRGTSAYEQYF. The gene calls are TRBV28 and TRBJ2-7; TRBD1 matches 9 bases. V lost 6 bases, J lost 2 bases, and 8 bases stayed unmatched. The CDR3 has 15 residues. Germline V lookup: CDR1 MDHEN, CDR2 SYDVKM. Full variable domain (outside the CDR3, taken from reference TRBV28 and TRBJ2-7): DVKVTQSSRYLVKRTGEKVFLECVQDMDHENMFWYRQDPGLGLRLIYFSYDVKMKEKGDIPEGYSVSREKKERFSLILESASTNQTSMYLCASSDRGTSAYEQYFGPGTRLTVT.

The chain has TRBV15 and TRBJ2-1, with TRBD1 matching 8 bases. This CDR3 comprises 17 residues. Per the germline V gene, CDR1 is LNHNV and CDR2 is YYDKDF (reference sequence). V shed 0 bases, J shed 4 bases, and the junction held 8 bases outside the gene matches. CDR3 residues: CATSRDGSGGSYNEQFF. In nucleotides, the CDR3 is TGTGCCACCAGCAGAGATGGGTCAGGGGGCTCGTACAATGAGCAGTTCTTC.

The chain employs TRBV11-3 and TRBJ2-3; D is perhaps TRBD1 (5 bases). V shed 6 bases and J shed 3 bases, with 10 bases lying between them. Germline CDR1 is SGHNT and CDR2 is YENEEA. The CDR3 runs 13 residues. CDR3 loop: CASRKRGTDTQYF. CDR3 nucleotide sequence: TGTGCCAGCAGAAAAAGGGGAACAGATACGCAGTATTTT.

CDR3 protein: CASSVGGPTETQYF. Here the CDR3 DNA reads TGTGCCAGCAGCGTGGGGGGGCCCACGGAGACCCAGTACTTC. This rearrangement joins TRBV9 to TRBJ2-5; possible D gene TRBD2, 7 bases. V was shortened by 2 bases and J by 5 bases, with 13 bases between the two germline ends. CDR3 length equals 14 residues. Looked up from germline, CDR1 is SGDLS and CDR2 is YYNGEE. The whole variable domain, remainder taken from reference TRBV9 and TRBJ2-5, is DSGVTQTPKHLITATGQRVTLRCSPRSGDLSVYWYQQSLDQGLQFLIQYYNGEERAKGNILERFSAQQFPDLHSELNLSSLELGDSALYFCASSVGGPTETQYFGPGTRLLVL.

This chain uses TRBV7-6 with TRBJ2-7, with a tentative D call TRBD1 (6 bases). The germline V and J ends were trimmed by 5 bases and 5 bases, with 16 bases remaining between them. CDR1 is SGHVS, CDR2 FNYEAQ, per germline. This CDR3 region has 14 residues. The CDR3 here is CASSVLTGYDEQYF. CDR3 DNA sequence: TGTGCCAGCAGCGTGCTTACAGGGTACGACGAGCAGTACTTC.

V and J are TRBV19 and TRBJ1-6, with D uncertain. V lost 3 bases, J lost 6 bases, and 6 bases lay in between. CDR1 and CDR2 (germline): LNHDA, SQIVND (reference sequence). The CDR3 consists of 13 residues. CDR3 region: CASSITPNSPLHF. CDR3 in DNA: TGTGCCAGTAGTATCACACCTAATTCACCCCTCCACTTT.